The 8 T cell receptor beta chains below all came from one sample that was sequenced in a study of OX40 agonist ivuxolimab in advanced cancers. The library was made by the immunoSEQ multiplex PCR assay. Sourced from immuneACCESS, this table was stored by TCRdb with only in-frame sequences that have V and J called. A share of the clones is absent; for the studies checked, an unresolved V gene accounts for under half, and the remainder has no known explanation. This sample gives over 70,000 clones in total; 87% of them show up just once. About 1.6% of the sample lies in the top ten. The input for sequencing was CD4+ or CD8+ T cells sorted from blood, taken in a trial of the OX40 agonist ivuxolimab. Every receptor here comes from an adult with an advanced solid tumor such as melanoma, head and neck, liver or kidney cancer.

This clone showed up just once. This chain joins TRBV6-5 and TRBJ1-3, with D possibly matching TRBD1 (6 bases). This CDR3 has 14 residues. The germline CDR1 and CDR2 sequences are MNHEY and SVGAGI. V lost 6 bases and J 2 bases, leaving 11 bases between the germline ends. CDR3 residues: CASRLQGPGNTIYF. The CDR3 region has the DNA TGTGCCAGCAGACTTCAGGGGCCTGGAAACACCATATATTTT.

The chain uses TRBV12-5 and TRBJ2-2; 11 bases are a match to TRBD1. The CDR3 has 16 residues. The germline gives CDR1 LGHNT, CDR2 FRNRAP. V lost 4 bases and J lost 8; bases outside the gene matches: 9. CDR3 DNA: TGTGCTAGTGGTTCCCGGACAGGGGGCAGGGCTGGGGAGCTGTTTTTT. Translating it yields CASGSRTGGRAGELFF.

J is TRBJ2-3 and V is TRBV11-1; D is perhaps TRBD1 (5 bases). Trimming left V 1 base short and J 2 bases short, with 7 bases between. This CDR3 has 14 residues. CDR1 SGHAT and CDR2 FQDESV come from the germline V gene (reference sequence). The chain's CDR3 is CASSLVRATDTQYF. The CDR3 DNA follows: TGTGCCAGCAGCTTAGTCAGGGCCACAGATACGCAGTATTTT.

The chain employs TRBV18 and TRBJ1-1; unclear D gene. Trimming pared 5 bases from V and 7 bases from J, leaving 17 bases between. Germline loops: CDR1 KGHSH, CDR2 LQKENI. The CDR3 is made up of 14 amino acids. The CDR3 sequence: CASSEEGGLGEAFF. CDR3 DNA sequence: TGTGCCAGCTCAGAAGAGGGAGGCTTGGGTGAAGCTTTCTTT.

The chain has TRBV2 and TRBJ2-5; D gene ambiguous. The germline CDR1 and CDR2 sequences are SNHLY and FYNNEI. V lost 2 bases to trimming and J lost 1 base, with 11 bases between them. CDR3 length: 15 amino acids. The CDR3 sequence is CASSEHRLLQETQYF. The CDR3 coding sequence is TGTGCCAGCAGTGAACACAGATTACTCCAAGAGACCCAGTACTTC.

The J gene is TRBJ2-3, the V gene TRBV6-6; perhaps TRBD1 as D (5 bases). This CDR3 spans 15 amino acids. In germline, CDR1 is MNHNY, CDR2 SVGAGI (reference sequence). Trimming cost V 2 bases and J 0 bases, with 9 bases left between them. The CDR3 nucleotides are TGTGCCAGCAGTTACAGGGGCACTAGCACAGATACGCAGTATTTT. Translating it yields CASSYRGTSTDTQYF.

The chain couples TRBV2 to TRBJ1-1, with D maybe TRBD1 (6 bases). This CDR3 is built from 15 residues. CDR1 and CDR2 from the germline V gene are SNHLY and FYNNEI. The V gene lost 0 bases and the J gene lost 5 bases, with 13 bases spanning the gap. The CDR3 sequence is CASSEALRRGTEAFF. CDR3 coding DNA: TGTGCCAGCAGTGAAGCGTTAAGGAGGGGGACTGAAGCTTTCTTT. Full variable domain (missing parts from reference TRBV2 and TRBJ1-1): EPEVTQTPSHQVTQMGQEVILRCVPISNHLYFYWYRQILGQKVEFLVSFYNNEISEKSEIFDDQFSVERPDGSNFTLKIRSTKLEDSAMYFCASSEALRRGTEAFFGQGTRLTVV.

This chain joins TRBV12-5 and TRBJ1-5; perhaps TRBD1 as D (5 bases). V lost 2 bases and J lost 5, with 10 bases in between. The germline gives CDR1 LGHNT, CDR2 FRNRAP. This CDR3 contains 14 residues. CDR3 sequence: CASGLPSQDQPQHF. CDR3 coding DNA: TGTGCTAGTGGTTTGCCCTCACAGGATCAGCCCCAGCATTTT.